This T cell receptor beta chain was retrieved from a study of cytomegalovirus exposure and HLA in healthy donors. Germline V gives CDR1 SGHVS, CDR2 FQNEAQ. The CDR3 has 14 amino acids. The study ran its PCR with 60 Vbeta and 13 Jbeta primers. This table comes from immunoSEQ multiplex PCR, and its TCRdb copy is limited to in-frame clones, with some not included. The data contain 150,000 to 200,000 clones, under 80% of them seen just once; the ten biggest clones take up 2% to 2.5%. In regard to this clone: Its antigen is currently unknown. One junction end does not reproduce the germline sequence, and a read error may be involved.

Broader study findings: Earlier analysis looked at TCR beta V segments, and most were productive about 87% or about 30% of the time. Immune exposure information comprised only CMV serostatus. A classifier reportedly called cytomegalovirus status with high sensitivity and specificity.

The receptor's source is a female donor in good health and CMV-seronegative. Sequencing input: PBMCs. The chain is built from TRBV7-8 and TRBJ1-2, with D tentatively TRBD1 (5 bases). In DNA, the CDR3 is TGTGCCAACAGCTTAGTAGTCCAGGGCTATGGCTACACCTTC. Protein sequence: CANSLVVQGYGYTF.